The T cell receptor (beta chain) under discussion was sequenced for a study of CD8 T cells in ankylosing spondylitis. Study outcomes and limitations: Disease-linked clones bore a CD8+ phenotype, appearing relatively rarely in peripheral blood. About 8 highly homologous variants formed a TCR beta motif that appeared characteristic of ankylosing spondylitis blood.

At least ten counts were recorded for this clonotype. Its antigen is not known. Using its own MiXCR run on the 5' RACE reads, TCRdb lists one record per CDR3 protein. Of 130,000 or so distinct CDR3 sequences detected, 17% appear once; the ten largest clones hold approximately 30%. The TCR comes from a male donor with ankylosing spondylitis. Sequenced sample: blood, either unsorted or a sorted T cell fraction (not recorded which).

The CDR3 reads CSAGNFPGQEIMNTEAFF. The CDR3 bases are TGCAGCGCTGGGAATTTCCCGGGACAGGAGATAATGAACACTGAAGCTTTCTTT. The J gene is TRBJ1-1, the V gene TRBV29-1; 8 bases match TRBD1. J gave up 0 bases and V 7 bases, and 19 bases lay outside the gene matches. The germline CDR1 and CDR2 sequences are SQVTM and ANQGSEA. This CDR3 comprises 18 residues.